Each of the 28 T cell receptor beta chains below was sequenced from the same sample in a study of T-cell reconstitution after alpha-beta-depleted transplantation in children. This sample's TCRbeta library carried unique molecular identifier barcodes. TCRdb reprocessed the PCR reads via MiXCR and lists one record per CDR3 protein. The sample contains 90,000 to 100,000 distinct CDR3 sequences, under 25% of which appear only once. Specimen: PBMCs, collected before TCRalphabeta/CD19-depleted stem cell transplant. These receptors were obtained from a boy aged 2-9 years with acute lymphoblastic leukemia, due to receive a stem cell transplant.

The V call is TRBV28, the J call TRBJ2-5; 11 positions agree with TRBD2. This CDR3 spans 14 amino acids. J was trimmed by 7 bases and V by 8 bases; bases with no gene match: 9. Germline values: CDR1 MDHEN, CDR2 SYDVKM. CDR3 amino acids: CASSGTSGGVTQYF. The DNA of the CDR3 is TGTGCCAGCTCGGGGACTAGCGGAGGGGTGACCCAGTACTTC.

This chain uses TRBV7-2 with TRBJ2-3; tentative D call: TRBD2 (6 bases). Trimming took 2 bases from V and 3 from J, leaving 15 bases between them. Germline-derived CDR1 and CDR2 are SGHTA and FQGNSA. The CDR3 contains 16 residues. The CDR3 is CASSLSGGGWTDTQYF. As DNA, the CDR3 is TGTGCCAGCAGCTTATCCGGCGGAGGGTGGACAGATACGCAGTATTTT.

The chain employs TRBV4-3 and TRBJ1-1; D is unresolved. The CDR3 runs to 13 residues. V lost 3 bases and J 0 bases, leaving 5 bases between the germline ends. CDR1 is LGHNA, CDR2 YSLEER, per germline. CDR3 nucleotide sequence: TGCGCCAGCAGCCACGAGTTGAACACTGAAGCTTTCTTT. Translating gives CASSHELNTEAFF.

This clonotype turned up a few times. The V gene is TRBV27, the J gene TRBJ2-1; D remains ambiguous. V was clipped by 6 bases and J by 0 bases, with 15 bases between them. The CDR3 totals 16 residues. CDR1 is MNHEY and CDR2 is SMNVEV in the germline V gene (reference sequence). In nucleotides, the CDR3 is TGTGCCAGCAGAGCTGGGCCCATGGGCTCCTACAATGAGCAGTTCTTC. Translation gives CASRAGPMGSYNEQFF.

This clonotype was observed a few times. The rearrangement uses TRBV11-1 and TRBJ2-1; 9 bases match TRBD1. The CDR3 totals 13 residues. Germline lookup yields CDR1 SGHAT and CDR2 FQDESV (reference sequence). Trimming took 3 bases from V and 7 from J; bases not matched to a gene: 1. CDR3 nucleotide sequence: TGTGCCAGCAGCTTGGGGACAGGGAATGAGCAGTTCTTC. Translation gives CASSLGTGNEQFF.

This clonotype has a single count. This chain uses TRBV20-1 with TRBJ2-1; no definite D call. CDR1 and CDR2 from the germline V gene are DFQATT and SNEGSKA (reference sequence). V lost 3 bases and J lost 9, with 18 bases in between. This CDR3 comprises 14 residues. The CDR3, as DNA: TGCAGTGCTAGGGTGAGGCCCAAGGGTAGTGAGCAGTTCTTC. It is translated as CSARVRPKGSEQFF.

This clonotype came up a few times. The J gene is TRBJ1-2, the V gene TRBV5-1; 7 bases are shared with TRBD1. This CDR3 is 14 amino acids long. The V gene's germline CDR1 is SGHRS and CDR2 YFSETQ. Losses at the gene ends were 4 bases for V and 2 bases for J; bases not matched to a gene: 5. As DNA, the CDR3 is TGCGCCAGCAGCCAGGACAGGCCGAACTATGGCTACACCTTC. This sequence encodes CASSQDRPNYGYTF.

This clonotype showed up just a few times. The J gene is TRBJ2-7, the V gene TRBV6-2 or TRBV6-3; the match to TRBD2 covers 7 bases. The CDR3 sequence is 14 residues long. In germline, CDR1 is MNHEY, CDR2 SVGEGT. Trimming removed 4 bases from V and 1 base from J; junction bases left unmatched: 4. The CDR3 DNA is TGTGCCAGCAGTTCCATTAGCGGGTCCTACGAGCAGTACTTC. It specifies CASSSISGSYEQYF.

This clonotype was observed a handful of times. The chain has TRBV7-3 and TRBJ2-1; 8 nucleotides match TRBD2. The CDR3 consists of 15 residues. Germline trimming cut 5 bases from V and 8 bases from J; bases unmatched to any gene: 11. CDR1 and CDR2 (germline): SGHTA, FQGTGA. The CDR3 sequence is CASSPAGTRAHEQFF. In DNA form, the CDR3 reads TGTGCCAGCAGCCCGGCTGGGACTAGGGCCCATGAGCAGTTCTTC.

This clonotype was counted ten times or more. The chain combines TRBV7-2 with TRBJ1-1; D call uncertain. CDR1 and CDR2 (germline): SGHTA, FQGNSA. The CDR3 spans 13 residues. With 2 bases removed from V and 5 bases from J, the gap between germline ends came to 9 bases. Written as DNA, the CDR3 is TGTGCCAGCAGCTTACTAGGGAGGACTGAAGCTTTCTTT. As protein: CASSLLGRTEAFF.

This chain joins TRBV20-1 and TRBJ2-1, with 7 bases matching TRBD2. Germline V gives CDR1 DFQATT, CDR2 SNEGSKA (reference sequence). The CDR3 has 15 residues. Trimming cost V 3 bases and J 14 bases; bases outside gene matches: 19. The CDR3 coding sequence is TGCAGTGCTAGCCTCCTGGCTAGCGGAGGCCTCGGGGAGTTCTTC. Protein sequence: CSASLLASGGLGEFF.

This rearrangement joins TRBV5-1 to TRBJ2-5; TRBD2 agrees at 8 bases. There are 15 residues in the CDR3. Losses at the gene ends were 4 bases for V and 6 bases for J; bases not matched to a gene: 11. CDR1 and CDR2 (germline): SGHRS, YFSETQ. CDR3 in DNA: TGCGCCAGCAGCCCTACTAGCGGAGGCGAGAAGACCCAGTACTTC. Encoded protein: CASSPTSGGEKTQYF.

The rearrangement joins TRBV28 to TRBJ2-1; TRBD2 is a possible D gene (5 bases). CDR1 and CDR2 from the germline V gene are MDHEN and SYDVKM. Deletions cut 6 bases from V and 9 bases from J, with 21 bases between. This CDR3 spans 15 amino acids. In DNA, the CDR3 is TGTGCCAGCAGCCCTCTAAGTGTAGCGAGAGGTGAGCAGTTCTTC. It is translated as CASSPLSVARGEQFF. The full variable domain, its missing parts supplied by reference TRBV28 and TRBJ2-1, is DVKVTQSSRYLVKRTGEKVFLECVQDMDHENMFWYRQDPGLGLRLIYFSYDVKMKEKGDIPEGYSVSREKKERFSLILESASTNQTSMYLCASSPLSVARGEQFFGPGTRLTVL.

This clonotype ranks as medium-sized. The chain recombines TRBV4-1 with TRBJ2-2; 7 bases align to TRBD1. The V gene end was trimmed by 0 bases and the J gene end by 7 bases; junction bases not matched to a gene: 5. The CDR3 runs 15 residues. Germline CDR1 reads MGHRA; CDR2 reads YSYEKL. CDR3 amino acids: CASSQEGQVNGELFF. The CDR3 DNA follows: TGCGCCAGCAGCCAAGAAGGACAGGTTAACGGGGAGCTGTTTTTT.

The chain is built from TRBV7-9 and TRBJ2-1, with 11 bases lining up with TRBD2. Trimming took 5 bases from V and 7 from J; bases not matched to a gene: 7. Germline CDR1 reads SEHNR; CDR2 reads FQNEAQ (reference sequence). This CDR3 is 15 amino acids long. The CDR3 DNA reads TGTGCCAGCAGCAAGGGACTAGCGGAGGGTAATGAGCAGTTCTTC. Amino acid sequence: CASSKGLAEGNEQFF.

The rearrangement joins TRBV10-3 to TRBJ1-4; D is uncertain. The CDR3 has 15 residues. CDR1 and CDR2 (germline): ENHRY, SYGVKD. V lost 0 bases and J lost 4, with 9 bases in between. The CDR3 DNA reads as TGTGCCATCAGTGAGTCTCCGGAATATAATGAAAAACTGTTTTTT. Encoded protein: CAISESPEYNEKLFF.

CDR3 amino acids: CAGTGTTYEQYF. The CDR3 nucleotides read TGTGCCGGCACCGGGACTACCTACGAGCAGTACTTC. The genes are TRBV7-3 and TRBJ2-7, with 7 bases matching TRBD2. The CDR3 contains 12 residues. J lost 2 bases, V lost 11 bases, and 6 bases had no gene match. Germline-derived CDR1 and CDR2 are SGHTA and FQGTGA.

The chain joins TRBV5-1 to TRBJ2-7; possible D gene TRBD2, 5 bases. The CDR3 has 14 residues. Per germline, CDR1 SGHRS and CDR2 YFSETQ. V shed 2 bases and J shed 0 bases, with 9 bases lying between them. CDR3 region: CASSFSGDSYEQYF. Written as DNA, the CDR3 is TGCGCCAGCAGCTTTTCCGGGGACTCCTACGAGCAGTACTTC.

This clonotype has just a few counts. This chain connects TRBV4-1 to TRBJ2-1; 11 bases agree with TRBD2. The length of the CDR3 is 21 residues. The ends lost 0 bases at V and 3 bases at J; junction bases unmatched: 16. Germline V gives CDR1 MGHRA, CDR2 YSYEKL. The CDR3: CASSQDPIAGGTLTFYNEQFF. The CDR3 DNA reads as TGCGCCAGCAGCCAAGATCCCATAGCGGGAGGGACCCTCACCTTCTACAATGAGCAGTTCTTC.

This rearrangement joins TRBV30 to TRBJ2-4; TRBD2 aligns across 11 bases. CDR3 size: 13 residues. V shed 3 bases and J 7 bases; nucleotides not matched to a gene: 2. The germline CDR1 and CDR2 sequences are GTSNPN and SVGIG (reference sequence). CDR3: CAWRIAGGNIQYF. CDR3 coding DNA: TGTGCCTGGAGGATAGCGGGAGGGAACATTCAGTACTTC.

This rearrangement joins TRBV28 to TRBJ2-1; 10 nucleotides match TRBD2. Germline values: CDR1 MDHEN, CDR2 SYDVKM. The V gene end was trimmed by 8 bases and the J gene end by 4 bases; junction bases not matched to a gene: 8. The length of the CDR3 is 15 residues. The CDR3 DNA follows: TGTGCCAGCCAATCCTGGACTAGCGGATACAATGAGCAGTTCTTC. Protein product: CASQSWTSGYNEQFF.

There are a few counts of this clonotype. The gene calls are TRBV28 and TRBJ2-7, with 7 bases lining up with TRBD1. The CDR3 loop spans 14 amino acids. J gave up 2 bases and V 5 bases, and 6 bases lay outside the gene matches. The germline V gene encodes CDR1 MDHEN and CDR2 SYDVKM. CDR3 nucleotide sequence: TGTGCCAGCAGTCTCGGACAGGCTGCCTACGAGCAGTACTTC. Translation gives CASSLGQAAYEQYF.

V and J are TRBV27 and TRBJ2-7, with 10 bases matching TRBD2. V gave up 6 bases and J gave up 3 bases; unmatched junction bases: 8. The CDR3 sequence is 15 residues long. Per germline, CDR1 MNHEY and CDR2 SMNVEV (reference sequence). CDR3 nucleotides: TGTGCCAGCAGCTACGGACTAGCGGAGAGCTACGAGCAGTACTTC. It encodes CASSYGLAESYEQYF.

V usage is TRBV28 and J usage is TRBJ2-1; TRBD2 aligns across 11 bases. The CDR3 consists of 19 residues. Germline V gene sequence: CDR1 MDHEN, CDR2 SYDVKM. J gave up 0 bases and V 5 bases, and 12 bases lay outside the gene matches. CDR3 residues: CASSPELAGARSSYNEQFF. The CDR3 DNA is TGTGCCAGCAGTCCCGAACTAGCGGGAGCCAGGAGCTCCTACAATGAGCAGTTCTTC.

CDR3 loop: CASSQDRASSYNEQFF. The CDR3 nucleotides are TGCGCCAGCAGCCAAGACCGGGCGAGCTCCTACAATGAGCAGTTCTTC. The V gene is TRBV4-3, the J gene TRBJ2-1; D is unclear. V lost 0 bases to trimming and J lost 0 bases, with 9 bases between them. This CDR3 is 16 amino acids long. Germline V CDR1 and CDR2: LGHNA, YSLEER.

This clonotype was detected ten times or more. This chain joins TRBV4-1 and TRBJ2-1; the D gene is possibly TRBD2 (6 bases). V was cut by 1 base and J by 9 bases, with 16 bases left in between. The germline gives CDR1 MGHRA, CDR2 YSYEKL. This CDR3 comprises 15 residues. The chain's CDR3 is CASSQVAEGHSEQFF. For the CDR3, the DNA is TGCGCCAGCAGCCAAGTAGCGGAGGGGCATAGTGAGCAGTTCTTC.

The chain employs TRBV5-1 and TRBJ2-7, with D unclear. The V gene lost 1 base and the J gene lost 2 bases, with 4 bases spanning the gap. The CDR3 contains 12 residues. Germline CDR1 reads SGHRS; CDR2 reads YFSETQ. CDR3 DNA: TGCGCCAGCAGCTTGTCAACCTACGAGCAGTACTTC. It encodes CASSLSTYEQYF.

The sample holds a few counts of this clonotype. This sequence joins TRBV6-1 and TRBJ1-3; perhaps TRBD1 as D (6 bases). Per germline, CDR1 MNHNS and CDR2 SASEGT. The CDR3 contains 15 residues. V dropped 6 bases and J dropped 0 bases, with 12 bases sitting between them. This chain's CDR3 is CASSRTVTSGNTIYF. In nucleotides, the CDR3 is TGTGCCAGCAGCCGGACAGTGACCTCTGGAAACACCATATATTTT.